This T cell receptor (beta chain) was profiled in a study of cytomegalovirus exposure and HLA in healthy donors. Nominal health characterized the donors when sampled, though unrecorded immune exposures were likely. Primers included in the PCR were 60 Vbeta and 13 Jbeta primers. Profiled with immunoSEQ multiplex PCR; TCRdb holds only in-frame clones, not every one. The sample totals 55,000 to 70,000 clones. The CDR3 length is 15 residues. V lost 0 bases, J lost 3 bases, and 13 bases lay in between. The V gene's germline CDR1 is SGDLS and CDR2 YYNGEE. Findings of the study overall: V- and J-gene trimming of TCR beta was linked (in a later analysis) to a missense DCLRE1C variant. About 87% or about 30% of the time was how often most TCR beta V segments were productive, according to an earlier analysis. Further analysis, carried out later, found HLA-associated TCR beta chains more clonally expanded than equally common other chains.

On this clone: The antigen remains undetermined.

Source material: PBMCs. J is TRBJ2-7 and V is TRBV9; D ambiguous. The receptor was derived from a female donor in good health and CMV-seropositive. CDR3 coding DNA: TGTGCCAGCAGCGTAGACCCTGGGCCGAGCTACGAGCAGTACTTC. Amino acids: CASSVDPGPSYEQYF.